This T cell receptor (beta chain) emerged from a study of blood T cell repertoires in COVID-19 (dated by TCRdb to 2018 to 2020). Turning to the overall study: Collaborator samples came from the United States, Italy and Spain and covered acute and convalescent phases of COVID-19. The material from the prospective study consisted of cDNA or gDNA derived from T cells, B-cell-depleted T cells, or PBMCs. Deeply sampled blood TCRbeta repertoires from subjects exposed to, actively infected with, or recovered from COVID-19 were included in the dataset. A freely available public database, intended as a resource for researchers studying the immune response to SARS-CoV-2, is where the repertoires were released. Samples were obtained from the ongoing ImmuneRACE study (first 160 participants) and from about 1,300 subjects provided by 6 global collaborators. Sample metadata almost always included a de-identified subject ID, COVID-19 status, age in years and sex. HLA class I and class II types, where available, came from metadata supplied by the sample provider rather than from assay-based typing. General study outcomes and caveats: The quantity of clinical and demographic metadata differed by source and by participant and was supplied without curation.

V sheds 3 bases and J sheds 0 bases, leaving 5 bases between their ends. The CDR3 runs 12 residues from the cysteine to the phenylalanine. The read is trimmed to its CDR3 DNA, 36 bases read in frame from base 1. Per the germline V gene, SQVTM is the CDR1 and ANQGSEA is the CDR2. The immunoSEQ Assay, a bias-controlled multiplex PCR, was used to amplify TCRbeta CDR3 regions from genomic DNA. The paper's data handling went like this. The number of nucleated cells in each sample was estimated by amplification of reference gene primers within the assay. Sequence reads were collapsed and filtered to measure the absolute abundance of every unique TCRbeta CDR3 rearrangement. For each sample, productive Simpson clonality was calculated as the square root of Simpson's diversity index across productive rearrangements. TCRdb mirrors the immuneACCESS table, restricted to in-frame sequences. Some clones are absent from its copies; in checked studies, under half trace to an unresolved V gene, and the reason for the others is unknown. Clone size and V and J calls were adopted from that table, with D and trimming inferred from the DNA. In this sample the table shows roughly 320,000 clones, more than 80% of which occur a single time. The ten largest clones capture 5.5% to 8% of the sample.

About this clone itself: The antigen it binds to is not known. Base qualities are not at hand, and no much larger clone is one base apart.

One collaborating source in Seattle enrolled patients while the patients were actively infected and followed the patients over time throughout the course of disease. Each collaborating institution followed its own protocols to collect whole blood in K2EDTA tubes. For TCRbeta analysis, collaborators shipped samples in one of three forms: frozen whole blood, isolated PBMCs, or DNA extracted from either of those sample types. The sequence was obtained from a woman aged 50 to 60 with COVID-19, enrolled during active disease. Recombination joined TRBV29-1 with TRBJ1-1, with the D gene not confidently named. Input material: peripheral blood. The CDR3 protein: CSVDGLNTEAFF. In nucleotide form, the sequence is TGCAGCGTTGATGGCCTGAACACTGAAGCTTTCTTT.